One TCR beta chain is described in this entry. Its cognate antigen is unknown. TCRdb ran MiXCR on the 5' RACE reads and lists one entry per CDR3 protein. In the table there are approximately 62,000 distinct CDR3 sequences, under 15% of which are singletons. The data stem from a study of early T cells in non-severe SARS-CoV-2 infection. Study observations and caveats: Sequences matched to VDJdb favored anti-spike CD8 responses, while private and CD4 specificities were missed.

The receptor was derived from an adult who was a healthcare worker with PCR-confirmed SARS-CoV-2 infection or an uninfected control (not recorded which). Sequencing was carried out using whole blood.

Written as DNA, the CDR3 is TGTGCCAGCAAGGACACGATCAGAACTAATGAAAAACTGTTTTTT. It codes for CASKDTIRTNEKLFF. This rearrangement joins TRBV2 to TRBJ1-4; D is possibly TRBD1 (5 bases). V was pared by 7 bases and J by 1 base, with 13 bases between. CDR3 length: 15 amino acids. Germline loops: CDR1 SNHLY, CDR2 FYNNEI.